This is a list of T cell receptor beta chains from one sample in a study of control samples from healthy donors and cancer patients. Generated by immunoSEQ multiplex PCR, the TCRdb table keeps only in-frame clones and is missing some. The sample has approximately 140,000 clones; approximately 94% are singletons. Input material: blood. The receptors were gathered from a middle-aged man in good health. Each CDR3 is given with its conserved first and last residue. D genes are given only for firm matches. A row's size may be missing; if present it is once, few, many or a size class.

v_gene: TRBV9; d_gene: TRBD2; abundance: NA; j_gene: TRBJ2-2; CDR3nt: TGTGCCAGCAGCTACACGGGGGCGGGAGGGCCGGTCACCGGGGAGCTGTTTTTT; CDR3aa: CASSYTGAGGPVTGELFF
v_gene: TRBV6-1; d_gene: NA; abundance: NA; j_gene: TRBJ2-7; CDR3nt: TGTGCCAGCAGTGGATTAGGTCATACCCCCTTCTACGAGCAGTACTTC; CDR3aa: CASSGLGHTPFYEQYF
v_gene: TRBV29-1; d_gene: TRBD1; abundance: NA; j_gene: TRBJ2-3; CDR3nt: TGCAGCGTTGGACCGCAGGGGGTTAGGGGCACAGATACGCAGTATTTT; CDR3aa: CSVGPQGVRGTDTQYF
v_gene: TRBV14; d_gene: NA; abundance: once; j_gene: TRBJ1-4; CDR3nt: TGTGCCAGCAGCCCCCTATACCCGGGGAAAGGTGAAAAACTGTTTTTT; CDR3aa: CASSPLYPGKGEKLFF
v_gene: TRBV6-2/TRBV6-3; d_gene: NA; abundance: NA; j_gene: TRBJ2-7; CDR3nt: TGTGCCAGCAGTTACTCGGTGGTGTTACCCTCCTACGAGCAGTACTTC; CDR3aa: CASSYSVVLPSYEQYF
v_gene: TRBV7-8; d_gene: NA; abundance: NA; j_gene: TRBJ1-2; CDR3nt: TGTGCCAGCAGCTTAGCGGGGAGGGCTCACGGCTACACCTTC; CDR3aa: CASSLAGRAHGYTF
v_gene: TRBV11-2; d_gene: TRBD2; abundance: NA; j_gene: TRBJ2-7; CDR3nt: TGTGCCAGCAGAGAACTAGCGGGGGACTACGAGCAGTACTTC; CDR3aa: CASRELAGDYEQYF
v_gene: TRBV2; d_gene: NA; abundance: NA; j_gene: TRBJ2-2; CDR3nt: TGTGCCAGAAGACGTGATGCGGGCGGGGAGCTGTTTTTT; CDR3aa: CARRRDAGGELFF
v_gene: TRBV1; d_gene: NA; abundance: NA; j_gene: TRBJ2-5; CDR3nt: TGCACCAGCAGGAGACACTCTGAGACCCAGTACTTC; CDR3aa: CTSRRHSETQYF
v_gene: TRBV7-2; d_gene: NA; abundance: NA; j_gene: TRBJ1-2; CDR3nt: TGTGCCAGCAGCAAAACAGTGGAACCTATGGGTTATGGCTACACCTTC; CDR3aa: CASSKTVEPMGYGYTF
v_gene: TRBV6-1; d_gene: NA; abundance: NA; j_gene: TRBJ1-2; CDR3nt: TGTGCCAGCAGTGAAAGCCCCGACAGGGGCTACACCTTC; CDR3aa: CASSESPDRGYTF
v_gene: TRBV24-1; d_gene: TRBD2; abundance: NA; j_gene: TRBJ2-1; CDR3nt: TGTGCCACCAGTGGTCTTAGCGGGGGGGCCCGGGATGAGCAGTTCTTC; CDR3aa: CATSGLSGGARDEQFF
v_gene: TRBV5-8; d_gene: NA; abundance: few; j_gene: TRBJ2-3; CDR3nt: TGTGCCAGCAGCGCTCCGACGGGCGGCCCAGATACGCAGTATTTT; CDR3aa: CASSAPTGGPDTQYF
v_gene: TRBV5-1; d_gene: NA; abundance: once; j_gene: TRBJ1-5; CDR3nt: TGCGCCAGCAGCTGGGACGGGCAGGGGAATCAGCCCCAGCATTTT; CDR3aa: CASSWDGQGNQPQHF
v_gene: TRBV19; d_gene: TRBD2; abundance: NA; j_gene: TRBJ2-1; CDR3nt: TGTGCCAGTAGTAAGTGGGTGGCTAGCGGGAGTGGTGAGCAGTTCTTC; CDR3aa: CASSKWVASGSGEQFF
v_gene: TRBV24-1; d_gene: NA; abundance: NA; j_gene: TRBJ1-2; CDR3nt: TGTGCCACCAGTGATTTCAAGTCTGGCTACACCTTC; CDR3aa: CATSDFKSGYTF
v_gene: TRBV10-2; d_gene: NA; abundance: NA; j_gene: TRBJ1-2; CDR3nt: TGCGCCAGCAGTCCCAGGGATACCTATGGCTACACCTTC; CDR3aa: CASSPRDTYGYTF